These 8 T cell receptor beta chains were all obtained from the same sample, sequenced in a study of CD8 T cells in ankylosing spondylitis (dated 2017 in TCRdb). Libraries were prepared through 5' RACE. The sequencing machine was an Illumina HiSeq 2500. The public reads were quality trimmed at Q25 with fastp and then assembled into clones with MiXCR by TCRdb, keeping productive beta chains. Each CDR3 protein gets just one entry, which takes the most common genes and DNA from the rows behind it. Within this sample are some 250,000 distinct CDR3 sequences, with about 24% of them counted one time only. Over 0.55% of the sample rests with the top ten. Sequencing was done on a sample of blood, either unsorted or a sorted T cell fraction (not recorded which). These receptors were obtained from a male donor with ankylosing spondylitis or in good health (not recorded which).

This clonotype showed up many times. The chain links TRBV6-5 to TRBJ1-2, with TRBD1 matching 11 bases. Trimming cost V 2 bases and J 5 bases; bases outside gene matches: 7. Germline values: CDR1 MNHEY, CDR2 SVGAGI. The CDR3 is 16 amino acids. The CDR3 nucleotides read TGTGCCAGCAGTTACGTAAGGACAGGGGGCGGTTATGGCTACACCTTC. Translation gives CASSYVRTGGGYGYTF.

This chain joins TRBV6-2 or TRBV6-3 and TRBJ2-7, with 10 bases matching TRBD2. CDR1 is MNHEY, CDR2 SVGEGT, per germline. V was clipped by 7 bases and J by 3 bases; unmatched bases: 3. This CDR3 has 13 amino acids. This CDR3 is CASKTSGVYEQYF. DNA of the CDR3: TGTGCCAGCAAAACTAGCGGGGTCTACGAGCAGTACTTC.

This clonotype was detected only a few times. The chain links TRBV20-1 to TRBJ2-2; maybe TRBD1 (6 bases). Per the germline V gene, CDR1 is DFQATT and CDR2 is SNEGSKA (reference sequence). There are 14 residues in the CDR3. V lost 3 bases and J lost 0, with 8 bases in between. The CDR3 here is CSARDSSNTGELFF. The CDR3 region has the DNA TGCAGTGCTAGGGACAGCTCGAACACCGGGGAGCTGTTTTTT.

V and J are TRBV6-5 and TRBJ2-7, with D perhaps TRBD1 or TRBD2 (5 bases each). CDR1 and CDR2 from the germline V gene are MNHEY and SVGAGI. The CDR3 is 14 amino acids. The germline V and J ends were trimmed by 4 bases and 2 bases, with 12 bases remaining between them. This chain's CDR3 is CASSSPGRAYEQYF. The CDR3 nucleotides are TGTGCCAGCAGTTCCCCAGGGAGAGCCTACGAGCAGTACTTC.

This clonotype was counted at least ten times. The chain combines TRBV7-2 with TRBJ2-1; 8 bases fit TRBD1. J lost 3 bases, V lost 5 bases, and 6 bases had no gene match. CDR3 length: 15 residues. CDR1 SGHTA and CDR2 FQGNSA come from the germline V gene. This CDR3 reads CASSVTGGNYNEQFF. The CDR3 DNA follows: TGTGCCAGCAGCGTAACAGGGGGGAACTACAATGAGCAGTTCTTC.

On this clonotype itself: This sequence may be a read error, since a much larger clone differs from it by one base. J is TRBJ2-5 and V is TRBV20-1; TRBD2 might be the D (7 bases). CDR1 is DFQATT, CDR2 SNEGSKA, per germline (reference sequence). The CDR3 runs 14 residues. The CDR3 reads CSTRGGGGGETQYF. CDR3 DNA: TGCAGTACTAGAGGGGGGGGCGGAGGAGAGACCCAGTACTTC.

This chain joins TRBV15 and TRBJ2-7; D is undetermined. Germline assignment: CDR1 LNHNV and CDR2 YYDKDF (reference sequence). The ends were cut back, 0 bases at V and 3 bases at J, with 12 bases in the middle. The CDR3 totals 15 residues. Here the CDR3 DNA reads TGTGCCACCAGCAGAGATGACGCCCGGGTCTACGAGCAGTACTTC. It codes for CATSRDDARVYEQYF.

The rearrangement joins TRBV25-1 to TRBJ2-7; D gene unclear. This CDR3 region has 13 residues. V dropped 4 bases and J dropped 4 bases, with 11 bases sitting between them. Germline CDR1 reads MGHDK; CDR2 reads SYGVNS. The CDR3 loop is CASSGQERYEQYF. The CDR3 region has the DNA TGTGCCAGCAGTGGGCAGGAGAGATACGAGCAGTACTTC.